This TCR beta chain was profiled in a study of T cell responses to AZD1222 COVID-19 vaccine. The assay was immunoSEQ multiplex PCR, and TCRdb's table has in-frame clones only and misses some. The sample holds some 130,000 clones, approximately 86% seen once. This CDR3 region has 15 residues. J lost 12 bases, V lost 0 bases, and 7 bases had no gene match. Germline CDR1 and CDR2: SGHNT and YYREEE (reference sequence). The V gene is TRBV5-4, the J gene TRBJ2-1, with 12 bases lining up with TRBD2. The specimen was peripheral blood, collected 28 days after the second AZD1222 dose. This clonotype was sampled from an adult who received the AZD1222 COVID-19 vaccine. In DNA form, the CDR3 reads TGTGCCAGCAGCTTGGGACTAGCGGGGGCTAGTAGGCAGTTCTTC. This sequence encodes CASSLGLAGASRQFF. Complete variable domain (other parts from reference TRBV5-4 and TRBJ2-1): ETGVTQSPTHLIKTRGQQVTLRCSSQSGHNTVSWYQQALGQGPQFIFQYYREEENGRGNFPPRFSGLQFPNYSSELNVNALELDDSALYLCASSLGLAGASRQFFGPGTRLTVL.